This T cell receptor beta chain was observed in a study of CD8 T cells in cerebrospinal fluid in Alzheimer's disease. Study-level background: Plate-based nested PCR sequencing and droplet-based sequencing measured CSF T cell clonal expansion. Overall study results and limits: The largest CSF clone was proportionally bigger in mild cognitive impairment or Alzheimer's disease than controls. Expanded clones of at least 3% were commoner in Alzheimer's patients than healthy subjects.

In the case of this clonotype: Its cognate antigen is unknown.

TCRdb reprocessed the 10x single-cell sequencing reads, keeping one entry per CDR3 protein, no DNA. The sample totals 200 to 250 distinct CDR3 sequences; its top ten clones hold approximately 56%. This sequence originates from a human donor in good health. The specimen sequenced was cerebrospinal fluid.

The CDR3 spells CASRFYSGNTEAFF. The V and J genes are TRBV5-4 and TRBJ1-1. This CDR3 region has 14 residues. Germline V gene sequence: CDR1 SGHNT, CDR2 YYREEE (reference sequence).